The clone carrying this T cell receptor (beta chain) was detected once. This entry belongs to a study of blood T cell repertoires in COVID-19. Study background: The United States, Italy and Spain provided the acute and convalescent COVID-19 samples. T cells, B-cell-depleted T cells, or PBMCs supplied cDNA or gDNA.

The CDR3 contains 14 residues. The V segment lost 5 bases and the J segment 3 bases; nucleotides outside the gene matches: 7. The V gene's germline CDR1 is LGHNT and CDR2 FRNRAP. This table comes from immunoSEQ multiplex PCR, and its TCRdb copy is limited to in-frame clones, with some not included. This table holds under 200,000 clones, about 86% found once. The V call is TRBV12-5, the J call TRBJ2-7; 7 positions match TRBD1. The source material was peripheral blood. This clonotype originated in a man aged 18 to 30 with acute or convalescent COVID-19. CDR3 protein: CASGHRDSDYEQYF. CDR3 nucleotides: TGTGCTAGTGGTCACCGGGACAGCGACTACGAGCAGTACTTC.